This entry lists 3 T cell receptor beta chains sequenced from one sample in a study of patients and donors after allogeneic stem cell transplantation. TCRdb re-derived calls from the RT-PCR reads in MiXCR, one entry per CDR3 protein. This sample has some 880,000 distinct CDR3 sequences, with roughly 18% found just once. The sample comprised blood, either unsorted or a sorted T cell fraction (not recorded which). These receptors all come from a human donor who was either an allogeneic HSCT recipient or a stem cell or donor lymphocyte infusion donor (not recorded which). It is not recorded whose cells these are; they may come from a transplant donor.

The chain combines TRBV5-6 with TRBJ1-4; D is uncertain. The V and J ends lost 1 base and 8 bases respectively, with 9 bases between them. In germline, CDR1 is SGHDT, CDR2 YYEEEE. This CDR3 contains 13 residues. The CDR3 sequence is CASSLTVREKLFF. In DNA form, the CDR3 reads TGTGCCAGCAGCTTGACTGTCCGGGAAAAACTGTTTTTT.

The CDR3 DNA follows: TGTGCCAGCAGCGTACGATTGCTAGTCCTTAACTATGGCTACACCTTC. This gives the protein CASSVRLLVLNYGYTF. The chain combines TRBV21-1 with TRBJ1-2. TRBV21-1 is a recognized pseudogene. The CDR3 runs to 16 residues.

This clonotype has more than one count but fewer than ten. The J gene is TRBJ1-1, the V gene TRBV29-1; D not certain. The CDR3 covers 10 residues. V lost 0 bases and J 11 bases, leaving 7 bases between the germline ends. CDR1 is SQVTM, CDR2 ANQGSEA, per germline. The CDR3 reads CSVEEGGAFF. CDR3 DNA: TGCAGCGTTGAAGAGGGAGGCGCTTTCTTT.